This record concerns one T cell receptor (beta chain) sequence. The target of this receptor is not known. Base qualities were left out, and no much larger clone turns up one base away. This entry is derived from a study of blood T cell repertoires in COVID-19 (dated by TCRdb to 2018 to 2021). Broadly, across the study: Collaborator samples came from the United States, Italy and Spain and covered acute and convalescent phases of COVID-19. The material from the prospective study consisted of cDNA or gDNA derived from T cells, B-cell-depleted T cells, or PBMCs. Subjects who had been exposed to COVID-19, were actively infected with it, or had recovered from it provided the deeply sampled blood TCRbeta repertoires that made up the dataset. The repertoires were released in a freely available public database intended as a resource for research on the immune response to SARS-CoV-2. The samples were drawn from the first 160 participants of the ongoing ImmuneRACE study and from more than 1,000 subjects provided by 6 global collaborators. A de-identified subject ID, COVID-19 status, age in years and sex were almost always included in the sample metadata. HLA class I and class II types, where available, came from metadata supplied by the sample provider rather than from assay-based typing.

Study-wide conclusions, independent of this receptor: The amount of clinical and demographic metadata varied by source and participant and was provided uncurated.

In Seattle, one collaborating source enrolled patients while the infection was active and tracked those patients longitudinally over the course of disease. The collaborating institutions used their own protocols to collect whole blood in K2EDTA tubes. For TCRbeta analysis, collaborator samples were shipped as frozen whole blood, as isolated PBMCs, or as DNA extracted from either sample type. TCRbeta CDR3 regions were amplified from genomic DNA using the immunoSEQ Assay, a bias-controlled multiplex PCR. Processing in the source paper ran as follows. Nucleated cell counts per sample were estimated from amplification of reference gene primers within the assay. To quantify the absolute abundance of each unique TCRbeta CDR3 rearrangement, sequence reads were collapsed and filtered. For each sample, productive Simpson clonality was calculated as the square root of Simpson's diversity index across productive rearrangements. TCRdb took over this immuneACCESS table, retaining in-frame rearrangements with V and J assigned. Such tables are incomplete; in checked studies, under half of the missing clones stem from an unresolved V gene, and the remainder is unexplained. That table gives V, J and clone size, and the DNA gave D and trimming. Counted in this sample were about 170,000 clones; approximately 86% of them appeared once. Less than 3% of the sample is held by the ten biggest clonotypes.

From the cysteine through the phenylalanine, the CDR3 covers 14 amino acids. Only the CDR3 part of the read is kept: 42 bases, read in frame from the first base. Deletion took 8 bases off V and 7 bases off J, with a span of 18 bases between the germline ends. According to the germline V gene, CDR1 reads MDHEN and CDR2 reads SYDVKM. Sequenced input: peripheral blood. The chain employs TRBV28 and TRBJ2-1; the D segment could be TRBD2, given 7 matching bases. This receptor was obtained from a woman aged 80 or over with COVID-19, enrolled during active disease. The CDR3 here reads CASVSRGALNEQFF. The DNA sequence is TGTGCCAGCGTTTCACGGGGGGCGCTGAATGAGCAGTTCTTC.